These 26 T cell receptor beta chains came from one sample sequenced in a study of beta chain features in type 1 diabetes listed by TCRdb under 2018. Receptor amplification or capture employed the immunoSEQ multiplex PCR assay. The High Capacity cDNA Reverse Transcription Kit was used to reverse transcribe all of the isolated RNA, meaning that expressed TCRB transcripts were what got sequenced. This immuneACCESS table, as held by TCRdb, lists in-frame sequences with V and J called but not all clones. Of the missing ones, under half trace to an unresolved V gene in checked studies; the others have no known cause. The sample contains 300,000 to 350,000 clones, around 15% of them found a single time. The ten top clones hold approximately 6.7% of the sample. The specimen sequenced was central memory CD4+ T cells from blood. These receptors were taken from a man aged 30 to 45 in good health.

The CDR3 sequence: CASSPWLQGARAVSTEAFF. Written as DNA, the CDR3 is TGTGCCAGCAGTCCGTGGCTACAGGGGGCGCGGGCCGTAAGCACTGAAGCTTTCTTT. This chain uses TRBV27 with TRBJ1-1, with TRBD1 identical over 9 bases. Per germline, CDR1 MNHEY and CDR2 SMNVEV (reference sequence). The CDR3 sequence is 19 residues long. V lost 5 bases to trimming and J lost 4 bases; unmatched junction nucleotides: 20.

CDR3 protein: CASSLGRGGDTQYF. The CDR3 DNA reads TGCGCCAGCAGCTTAGGCCGGGGGGGAGATACGCAGTATTTT. J is TRBJ2-3 and V is TRBV5-1; TRBD2 agrees at 8 bases. The CDR3 runs 14 residues. Germline CDR1 and CDR2: SGHRS and YFSETQ. Losses at the gene ends were 2 bases for V and 5 bases for J; bases not matched to a gene: 4.

This clone was counted a few times. The gene calls are TRBV6-5 and TRBJ1-4; 9 bases map to TRBD1. The CDR3 is made up of 14 amino acids. CDR1 MNHEY and CDR2 SVGAGI come from the germline V gene. Unmatched junction bases numbered 5, after V lost 5 bases and J lost 7 bases. The CDR3 DNA reads as TGTGCCAGCAGTACAGGGGGCAAGAGTGAAAAACTGTTTTTT. This gives the protein CASSTGGKSEKLFF.

This clone was found many times. This rearrangement joins TRBV5-8 to TRBJ1-6; maybe TRBD1 (5 bases). Germline CDR1 SGHTS, CDR2 YDEGEE. With 1 base removed from V and 7 bases from J, the gap between germline ends came to 12 bases. The CDR3 has 15 amino acids. The CDR3 DNA reads TGTGCCAGCAGCTTGTATGGGGGAAGGAATTCACCCCTCCACTTT. Protein product: CASSLYGGRNSPLHF.

This clone was seen a handful of times. The rearrangement joins TRBV4-3 to TRBJ1-6; no clear D. V gave up 0 bases and J gave up 0 bases, with 12 bases separating them. The CDR3 consists of 18 residues. The germline V gene encodes CDR1 LGHNA and CDR2 YSLEER. The CDR3 DNA follows: TGCGCCAGCAGCCAAGAGCAGGCGACTAGCTCCTATAATTCACCCCTCCACTTT. This gives the protein CASSQEQATSSYNSPLHF.

The rearrangement uses TRBV18 and TRBJ1-4, with 10 bases lining up with TRBD1. The CDR3 is 16 residues long. Germline loops: CDR1 KGHSH, CDR2 LQKENI. Trimming took 0 bases from V and 8 from J; bases not matched to a gene: 6. CDR3 sequence: CASSPPPGQGREKLFF. The DNA of the CDR3 is TGTGCCAGCTCACCACCACCGGGACAGGGGCGAGAAAAACTGTTTTTT. Based on the CDR3 plus reference TRBV18 and TRBJ1-4, the full variable domain is NAGVMQNPRHLVRRRGQEARLRCSPMKGHSHVYWYRQLPEEGLKFMVYLQKENIIDESGMPKERFSAEFPKEGPSILRIQQVVRGDSAAYFCASSPPPGQGREKLFFGSGTQLSVL.

The J gene is TRBJ2-3, the V gene TRBV5-1; tentatively, D is TRBD1 or TRBD2 (5 bases each). The CDR3 contains 15 residues. V was clipped by 3 bases and J by 0 bases, with 11 bases between them. Germline CDR1 SGHRS, CDR2 YFSETQ. CDR3 amino acids: CASSWQGDSTDTQYF. DNA for the CDR3: TGCGCCAGCAGCTGGCAGGGAGATAGCACAGATACGCAGTATTTT.

The V gene is TRBV5-6, the J gene TRBJ1-6; perhaps TRBD1 as D (5 bases). The CDR3 is 15 amino acids. Germline CDR1 and CDR2: SGHDT and YYEEEE. V dropped 1 base and J dropped 8 bases, with 13 bases sitting between them. CDR3 region: CASSLNLGTDSPLHF. Written as DNA, the CDR3 is TGTGCCAGCAGCTTGAATCTGGGGACGGATTCACCCCTCCACTTT.

The chain employs TRBV5-6 and TRBJ1-1; 7 bases line up with TRBD1. The junction had 8 bases not matched to a gene; V was cut back by 4 bases and J by 11 bases. Germline assignment: CDR1 SGHDT and CDR2 YYEEEE. This CDR3 has 12 residues. CDR3 region: CASSSRGSVAFF. In nucleotides, the CDR3 is TGTGCCAGCAGCAGCAGGGGGTCGGTGGCTTTCTTT.

The chain uses TRBV5-6 and TRBJ2-7; 7 bases fit TRBD2. J was trimmed by 3 bases and V by 4 bases; bases with no gene match: 10. The CDR3 length is 15 residues. CDR1 and CDR2 (germline): SGHDT, YYEEEE. The DNA for the CDR3 is TGTGCCAGCAGCAACCGGGACTATAGGTACTACGAGCAGTACGTC. Amino acid sequence: CASSNRDYRYYEQYV.

CDR3 DNA: TGCACCAGCAGCCCGGACAGGTTC. This codes for CTSSPDRF. This sequence joins TRBV1 and TRBJ1-1; no check of the table's D call, TRBD1, against the DNA was made. TRBV1 is recorded as a pseudogene. The CDR3 is made up of 8 amino acids.

This clone was found many times. The chain uses TRBV7-2 and TRBJ2-7; TRBD1 matches 9 bases. This CDR3 is built from 15 residues. Germline-derived CDR1 and CDR2 are SGHTA and FQGNSA. V lost 1 base to trimming and J lost 3 bases; unmatched junction nucleotides: 4. For the CDR3, the DNA is TGTGCCAGCAGCTTAGACGGGACAGGGCTCTACGAGCAGTACGTC. Translation gives CASSLDGTGLYEQYV.

This clone was detected many times. The CDR3 DNA reads as TGTGCCATCAGTGAGAGACCACCACTATATCACTTT. Protein: CAISERPPLYHF. The V call is TRBV10-3, the J call TRBJ1-6; no reliable D call. The germline V gene encodes CDR1 ENHRY and CDR2 SYGVKD. CDR3 size: 12 residues. Trimming removed 2 bases at V and 19 bases at J, with 15 bases between.

The chain employs TRBV5-6 and TRBJ2-3; the match to TRBD1 covers 8 bases. This CDR3 is built from 15 residues. The V segment lost 4 bases and the J segment 2 bases; nucleotides outside the gene matches: 6. Per germline, CDR1 SGHDT and CDR2 YYEEEE. The CDR3 DNA is TGTGCCAGCAGCCCCCGGGACAGGTACACAGATACGCAGTATTTT. This sequence encodes CASSPRDRYTDTQYF.

The chain has TRBV6-1 and TRBJ1-5; 9 nucleotides align to TRBD1. CDR3 length: 13 residues. The germline V gene encodes CDR1 MNHNS and CDR2 SASEGT. With 10 bases clipped from V and 8 bases from J, the junction kept 9 bases outside the gene matches. CDR3 sequence (DNA): TGTGCCACCACGGACAGGGGTAGTGAGCCCCAGCATTTT. This codes for CATTDRGSEPQHF.

There are many counts of this clone. The chain uses TRBV7-9 and TRBJ1-1; tentatively, D is TRBD1 (6 bases). CDR1 is SEHNR and CDR2 is FQNEAQ in the germline V gene (reference sequence). The CDR3 spans 15 residues. V lost 5 bases and J 7 bases, leaving 20 bases between the germline ends. CDR3 DNA: TGTGCCAGCAGCCGAAGAGGGGGAACAGGATTTGAAGCTTTCTTT. This encodes CASSRRGGTGFEAFF.

This clone occurred a few times. The V call is TRBV7-2, the J call TRBJ2-2, with 10 positions matching TRBD2. This CDR3 region has 16 residues. Losses at the gene ends were 5 bases for V and 7 bases for J; bases not matched to a gene: 10. Germline lookup yields CDR1 SGHTA and CDR2 FQGNSA. CDR3 residues: CASSQTSGVRIGELFF. In DNA, the CDR3 is TGTGCCAGCAGCCAAACTAGCGGGGTCCGGATCGGGGAGCTGTTTTTT.

The rearrangement links TRBV5-1 to TRBJ2-1, with 7 bases identical to TRBD1. The CDR3 has 14 amino acids. Germline-derived CDR1 and CDR2 are SGHRS and YFSETQ. V shed 4 bases and J 7 bases; nucleotides not matched to a gene: 8. Written as DNA, the CDR3 is TGCGCCAGCAGCCCAGACAGGGTAAGAAATGAGCAGTTCTTC. This encodes CASSPDRVRNEQFF. The full variable domain, in which reference TRBV5-1 and TRBJ2-1 provide the parts outside the CDR3, is KAGVTQTPRYLIKTRGQQVTLSCSPISGHRSVSWYQQTPGQGLQFLFEYFSETQRNKGNFPGRFSGRQFSNSRSEMNVSTLELGDSALYLCASSPDRVRNEQFFGPGTRLTVL.

This clone was counted many times. Other DNA sequences within the sample encode an identical CDR3. The chain recombines TRBV5-4 with TRBJ2-2; no clear D gene. The V and J ends lost 2 bases and 1 base respectively, with 3 bases between them. The CDR3 consists of 13 residues. The V gene's germline CDR1 is SGHNT and CDR2 YYREEE (reference sequence). The CDR3 DNA is TGTGCCAGCAGCTTAATGAACACCGGGGAGCTGTTTTTT. It yields the protein CASSLMNTGELFF. The full variable domain, in which reference TRBV5-4 and TRBJ2-2 provide the parts outside the CDR3, is ETGVTQSPTHLIKTRGQQVTLRCSSQSGHNTVSWYQQALGQGPQFIFQYYREEENGRGNFPPRFSGLQFPNYSSELNVNALELDDSALYLCASSLMNTGELFFGEGSRLTVL.

This clone was seen only a few times. The chain links TRBV7-2 to TRBJ2-5; D gene unclear. V lost 5 bases, J lost 4 bases, and 11 bases lay in between. The CDR3 sequence is 13 residues long. Germline V gene sequence: CDR1 SGHTA, CDR2 FQGNSA. The CDR3 loop reads CASSARVGETQYF. The CDR3 DNA is TGTGCCAGCAGCGCCCGGGTTGGAGAGACCCAGTACTTC.

The rearrangement links TRBV2 to TRBJ1-4; weak D call: TRBD1 (6 bases). The CDR3 contains 14 residues. In germline, CDR1 is SNHLY, CDR2 FYNNEI. The V end was cut by 6 bases, the J end by 6 bases, with 14 bases between. CDR3 sequence (DNA): TGTGCCAGCAGAAACAGGGTGGGGGATGAAAAACTGTTTTTT. Protein product: CASRNRVGDEKLFF. Full variable domain (rest looked up from reference TRBV2 and TRBJ1-4): EPEVTQTPSHQVTQMGQEVILRCVPISNHLYFYWYRQILGQKVEFLVSFYNNEISEKSEIFDDQFSVERPDGSNFTLKIRSTKLEDSAMYFCASRNRVGDEKLFFGSGTQLSVL.

This clone was seen at least ten times. The chain couples TRBV6-5 to TRBJ1-1; TRBD1 matches at 7 bases. Germline lookup yields CDR1 MNHEY and CDR2 SVGAGI. The trim removed 10 bases at V and 1 base at J, leaving 6 bases unmatched. The CDR3 runs to 13 residues. Written as DNA, the CDR3 is TGTGCCATCACCGGGACAGAGAACACTGAAGCTTTCTTT. Its translation is CAITGTENTEAFF.

The chain carries TRBV30 and TRBJ1-5; D not certain. The CDR3 sequence is 14 residues long. Trimming shortened V by 5 bases and J by 11 bases, and 22 bases separated the two germline ends. Germline loops: CDR1 GTSNPN, CDR2 SVGIG (reference sequence). Here the CDR3 reads CAWESSIMGTAQHF. The CDR3 region has the DNA TGTGCCTGGGAGAGTTCTATAATGGGCACGGCCCAGCATTTT.

The chain joins TRBV7-8 to TRBJ1-2; D perhaps matches TRBD1 (6 bases). This CDR3 is built from 14 residues. Germline values: CDR1 SGHVS, CDR2 FQNEAQ. Trimming removed 0 bases from V and 8 bases from J, with 13 bases in between. For the CDR3, the DNA is TGTGCCAGCAGCTTAGCTCCAGGGGATTACGGCTACACCTTC. Translated: CASSLAPGDYGYTF.

J is TRBJ2-7 and V is TRBV6-1, with D perhaps TRBD2 (5 bases). The ends were cut back, 6 bases at V and 2 bases at J, with 14 bases in the middle. This CDR3 has 14 residues. CDR1 and CDR2 (germline): MNHNS, SASEGT. CDR3 nucleotides: TGTGCCAGCAGCCGGTCTCCCGGGGCCTACGAGCAGTACGTC. Its translation: CASSRSPGAYEQYV.

This clone has more than one count but fewer than ten. This CDR3 is CASGLGGVDTQYF. The CDR3 DNA sequence: TGTGCCTCCGGACTAGGCGGGGTTGATACGCAGTATTTT. The rearrangement links TRBV15 to TRBJ2-3; TRBD2 matches 7 bases. The CDR3 totals 13 residues. From germline, CDR1 is LNHNV and CDR2 YYDKDF (reference sequence). The V and J ends lost 11 bases and 6 bases, in that order; junction bases with no gene match: 11.